This TCR beta chain stems from a study of T cell responses to AZD1222 COVID-19 vaccine. The study, taken as a whole, reports: Unmutated variant regions reportedly attract nearly half of all spike-specific TCRs. Spike-specific TCR breadth and depth rose after two AZD1222 doses.

Deletions cut 3 bases from V and 1 base from J, with 10 bases between. This CDR3 spans 15 amino acids. Per the germline V gene, CDR1 is SNHLY and CDR2 is FYNNEI. Clones were sequenced by immunoSEQ multiplex PCR, and TCRdb holds only the in-frame ones, with some missing. The sample includes some 150,000 clones, 80% to 95% seen only once; the top ten take roughly 3.2%. Worth noting for this clone: The antigen remains unidentified.

Specimen: peripheral blood, collected 28 days after the second AZD1222 dose. The clonotype was recovered from an adult who received the AZD1222 COVID-19 vaccine. V is TRBV2 and J is TRBJ1-3; D unclear. CDR3 amino acids: CASSDRVLSGNTIYF. CDR3 DNA: TGTGCCAGCAGTGATCGAGTTCTTTCTGGAAACACCATATATTTT.